This entry features one TCR beta chain sequence. This record comes from a study of T cells expressing NK-cell markers. The CDR3 consists of 13 residues. Per germline, CDR1 SQVTM and CDR2 ANQGSEA. TCRdb reprocessed the 5' RACE reads, keeping one entry per CDR3 protein, no DNA. Listed are roughly 390,000 distinct CDR3 sequences; 4% to 6.5% falls within the top ten. The sequenced sample consisted of blood T cells: a sorted CD56 or NKG2C T cell subset, CD4+ or CD8+ T cells, or bulk PBMC T cells (not recorded which). The TCR comes from a man aged 18-70 years in good health. The genes are TRBV29-1 and TRBJ2-5. CDR3 residues: CRGTTAIRETQYF.